This T cell receptor beta chain was profiled in a study of cytomegalovirus exposure and HLA in healthy donors. Per the germline V gene, CDR1 is SGHNT and CDR2 is YYREEE (reference sequence). This CDR3 is built from 15 residues. V was trimmed by 4 bases and J by 5 bases, leaving 17 bases between them. This clone came up a few times. Its cognate antigen is unknown. The study, taken as a whole, reports: With DRB1 most and HLA-C fewest, TCR association rates differed between HLA loci in a later analysis.

PCR used 60 Vbeta primers and 13 Jbeta primers. Using immunoSEQ multiplex PCR, the repertoire was profiled, and TCRdb retains in-frame clones only, with some absent. Counted here are about 120,000 clones, over 70% occurring once; the ten biggest clones make up over 2.5%. The receptor was isolated from a woman between 50 and 59 years old in good health and CMV-seronegative. The specimen was PBMCs. This rearrangement joins TRBV5-4 to TRBJ2-3; perhaps TRBD2 as D (6 bases). The CDR3 coding sequence is TGTGCCAGCAGCCCGGGACTCGGTGATGGAGATACGCAGTATTTT. This translates into CASSPGLGDGDTQYF.